The clone carrying this TCR beta chain was seen once. What it recognizes is unknown. Losses at the gene ends were 4 bases for V and 9 bases for J; bases not matched to a gene: 3. Germline V gene data show CDR1 as SGHTA and CDR2 as FQGTGA. The CDR3 loop spans 14 amino acids. Sequenced by immunoSEQ multiplex PCR; TCRdb stores in-frame clones only, minus some. The sample includes some 160,000 clones, approximately 90% of them seen just once. These data originate in a study of cytomegalovirus exposure and HLA in healthy donors. Overall study: Later, an analysis reported that the 95 to 150 validation repertoires had used the same platform as the roughly 660 first-cohort repertoires.

Whole-study findings and limits: It was 150 to 200 TCR beta chains that were listed as cytomegalovirus-associated. Reports credit the classifier with highly specific, highly sensitive diagnosis of cytomegalovirus status.

The sequence came from a man aged 18 to 29 in good health and CMV-seronegative. The chain recombines TRBV7-3 with TRBJ2-3; 14 bases are a match to TRBD2. Sequencing input: PBMCs. The chain's CDR3 is CASSSGLAGVTQYF. CDR3 sequence (DNA): TGTGCCAGCAGCTCGGGACTAGCGGGGGTCACGCAGTATTTT.